The next 11 T cell receptor beta chains were all read from a single sample in a study of post-analysis software for immune sequencing data. Regarding the study as a whole: Relative to controls, patients had five TRBV segments at higher frequency, with TRBV5-6, TRBV5-1 and TRBV20-1 among these.

Unique molecular identifiers featured in each of the TCR beta cDNA libraries. TCRdb used MiXCR to reprocess the PCR reads, holding one entry per CDR3 protein. The sample contains 400,000 to 500,000 distinct CDR3 sequences, 39% of which appear only once. These receptors' targets are unknown. Sample: blood. Source of these receptors: a girl aged 2-10 years with multiple sclerosis.

This chain joins TRBV7-9 and TRBJ2-5; D is perhaps TRBD1 (5 bases). CDR3 size: 14 residues. The ends were cut back, 1 base at V and 4 bases at J, with 10 bases in the middle. Germline values: CDR1 SEHNR, CDR2 FQNEAQ (reference sequence). The CDR3 bases are TGTGCCAGCAGCTTAGGGGGCGTGGGAGAGACCCAGTACTTC. This codes for CASSLGGVGETQYF.

Only a few counts were recorded for this clonotype. CDR3 amino acids: CASSVVGLAGGDTQYF. In DNA form, the CDR3 reads TGTGCCAGCAGCGTGGTGGGACTAGCAGGGGGAGATACGCAGTATTTT. The genes are TRBV5-8 and TRBJ2-3; 9 bases align to TRBD2. The trim removed 4 bases at V and 5 bases at J, leaving 11 bases unmatched. This CDR3 is 16 amino acids long. Germline CDR1 SGHTS, CDR2 YDEGEE.

This clonotype was seen a handful of times. V usage is TRBV20-1 and J usage is TRBJ1-2; 8 bases fit TRBD1. In germline, CDR1 is DFQATT, CDR2 SNEGSKA (reference sequence). Unmatched junction bases numbered 8, after V lost 0 bases and J lost 8 bases. This CDR3 contains 14 residues. CDR3 loop: CSARDLDREGGYTF. Here the CDR3 DNA reads TGCAGTGCTAGAGATCTGGACAGGGAGGGCGGCTACACCTTC.

V and J are TRBV2 and TRBJ2-4; D may match TRBD1 or TRBD2 (6 bases each). The CDR3 has 17 residues. CDR1 is SNHLY, CDR2 FYNNEI, per germline. Trimming took off 8 bases at V and 3 bases at J, with 23 bases between the two ends. CDR3 nucleotide sequence: TGTGCCAGCTCCGGGGGCCTGGGTCGGAGGGGCAAAAACATTCAGTACTTC. Its translation is CASSGGLGRRGKNIQYF.

The rearrangement links TRBV7-3 to TRBJ2-1; 10 bases align to TRBD2. Germline loops: CDR1 SGHTA, CDR2 FQGTGA. Trimming removed 3 bases from V and 6 bases from J; junction bases left unmatched: 5. This CDR3 comprises 15 residues. As DNA, the CDR3 is TGTGCCAGCAGCTTCCCGGGACTAGCGAGCAATGAGCAGTTCTTC. Translating it yields CASSFPGLASNEQFF.

This clonotype was recorded a few times. This chain connects TRBV5-4 to TRBJ2-7; D is unresolved. Per the germline V gene, CDR1 is SGHNT and CDR2 is YYREEE (reference sequence). The V end lost 2 bases, the J end lost 6 bases, and 15 bases lay between the germline ends. There are 14 residues in the CDR3. CDR3 region: CASSFLTNSREQYF. The DNA for the CDR3 is TGTGCCAGCAGCTTCCTGACGAATAGCCGCGAGCAGTACTTC.

This clonotype has more than one count but fewer than ten. V gene TRBV9 combines with J gene TRBJ2-1; 7 bases align to TRBD2. Per germline, CDR1 SGDLS and CDR2 YYNGEE. The CDR3 is made up of 14 amino acids. Trimming removed 4 bases from V and 3 bases from J; junction bases left unmatched: 4. DNA of the CDR3: TGTGCCAGCAGCTTTAGCGGGTTCTACAATGAGCAGTTCTTC. Residues: CASSFSGFYNEQFF.

CDR3 sequence reads: CSVRGGGQRFYGYTF. CDR3 sequence (DNA): TGCAGCGTTCGGGGAGGGGGACAGCGCTTCTATGGCTACACCTTC. The chain has TRBV29-1 and TRBJ1-2, with 7 bases that match TRBD1. The V and J ends lost 5 bases and 4 bases, in that order; junction bases with no gene match: 13. Germline V gives CDR1 SQVTM, CDR2 ANQGSEA. The CDR3 loop spans 15 amino acids.

The V call is TRBV12-3 or TRBV12-4, the J call TRBJ2-5; 9 bases agree with TRBD1. Losses at the gene ends were 1 base for V and 5 bases for J; bases not matched to a gene: 5. CDR3 length equals 15 residues. The CDR3 loop reads CASSLDRGRDETQYF. In nucleotides, the CDR3 is TGTGCCAGCAGTTTAGACAGGGGGCGGGATGAGACCCAGTACTTC.

This clonotype was counted a few times. This sequence joins TRBV7-2 and TRBJ2-5; no reliable D call. This CDR3 region has 13 residues. Germline CDR1 SGHTA, CDR2 FQGNSA. Deletions cut 5 bases from V and 2 bases from J, with 9 bases between. The CDR3 loop is CASSLNSQETQYF. The DNA for the CDR3 is TGTGCCAGCAGCCTAAACTCTCAAGAGACCCAGTACTTC.

This clonotype was counted between two and nine times. V gene TRBV4-2 combines with J gene TRBJ2-5; D might be TRBD1 or TRBD2, each matching 5 bases. The germline V and J ends were trimmed by 4 bases and 2 bases, with 17 bases remaining between them. The CDR3 contains 16 residues. From germline, CDR1 is LGHNA and CDR2 YNFKEQ. The CDR3 region has the DNA TGTGCCAGCAGCCCCAGCAAGGGGACCACGCAAGAGACCCAGTACTTC. It is translated as CASSPSKGTTQETQYF.